This entry lists 30 T cell receptor beta chains sequenced from one sample in a study of blood T cell repertoires in COVID-19 (dated by TCRdb to about 2020). Library preparation employed the immunoSEQ multiplex PCR assay. TCRdb obtained this table from immuneACCESS and retained in-frame rearrangements with V and J assigned. These tables miss some clones; where compared with another copy, unresolved V genes account for less than half of the shortfall, and the remainder is unexplained. The sample records a few hundred thousand clones, around 86% of which are singletons. The ten biggest clones cover roughly 1.6% of the sample. What was sequenced was peripheral blood. Every receptor here comes from a woman between 45 and 65 years old with acute or convalescent COVID-19.

This clone has only one observation. This chain joins TRBV4-1 and TRBJ1-2; TRBD1 aligns across 8 bases. Germline values: CDR1 MGHRA, CDR2 YSYEKL. The CDR3 runs to 14 residues. The trim removed 1 base at V and 3 bases at J, leaving 1 base unmatched. The CDR3 spells CASSQGQGHYGYTF. Here the CDR3 DNA reads TGCGCCAGCAGCCAAGGACAGGGGCACTATGGCTACACCTTC.

J is TRBJ1-2 and V is TRBV4-3; 8 bases are shared with TRBD1. V was pared by 0 bases and J by 4 bases, with 4 bases of the junction left unmatched. CDR1 LGHNA and CDR2 YSLEER come from the germline V gene. CDR3 length equals 15 residues. The CDR3 protein is CASSQDQTGGYGYTF. CDR3 DNA sequence: TGCGCCAGCAGCCAAGATCAAACAGGGGGCTATGGCTACACCTTC.

V and J are TRBV4-1 and TRBJ2-1; D might be TRBD2 (7 bases). Germline-derived CDR1 and CDR2 are MGHRA and YSYEKL. Trimming removed 4 bases at V and 4 bases at J, with 14 bases between. This CDR3 has 15 amino acids. The CDR3 nucleotides are TGCGCCAGCAGCCTGGGGGGGCTCCGGTACAATGAGCAGTTCTTC. Protein product: CASSLGGLRYNEQFF.

The V and J genes are TRBV5-1 and TRBJ1-6; the match to TRBD1 covers 8 bases. The germline V gene encodes CDR1 SGHRS and CDR2 YFSETQ. V lost 1 base to trimming and J lost 11 bases; unmatched junction nucleotides: 5. The CDR3 consists of 14 residues. CDR3 bases: TGCGCCAGCAGCTTGTTACAGGGGGAGGCACCCCTCCACTTT. Protein product: CASSLLQGEAPLHF.

This chain uses TRBV6-1 with TRBJ2-3; D is undetermined. Between the trimmed V and J ends, which lost 2 bases and 3 bases, there was a span of 12 bases. In germline, CDR1 is MNHNS, CDR2 SASEGT. CDR3 size: 15 residues. The CDR3 spells CASSETPFRTDTQYF. CDR3 nucleotide sequence: TGTGCCAGCAGTGAAACCCCCTTTAGAACAGATACGCAGTATTTT.

The chain carries TRBV27 and TRBJ2-7; 7 positions agree with TRBD2. V trimming: 6 bases; J trimming: 5 bases; junction bases outside the gene matches: 10. The germline V gene has CDR1 MNHEY and CDR2 SMNVEV (reference sequence). The CDR3 runs 14 residues. The CDR3 DNA is TGTGCCAGCAGACCCTGGGGGGAGGGGAACGAGCAGTACTTC. Protein product: CASRPWGEGNEQYF.

The rearrangement joins TRBV20-1 to TRBJ2-7, with 8 nucleotides matching TRBD2. J gave up 4 bases and V 3 bases, and 8 bases lay outside the gene matches. Per germline, CDR1 DFQATT and CDR2 SNEGSKA (reference sequence). The CDR3 runs 14 residues. This CDR3 reads CSASKAGVWYEQYF. The CDR3 DNA follows: TGCAGTGCTAGTAAAGCGGGAGTCTGGTACGAGCAGTACTTC.

The chain recombines TRBV7-2 with TRBJ2-3, with TRBD2 as a possible D gene (7 bases). With 4 bases removed from V and 14 bases from J, the gap between germline ends came to 22 bases. The germline CDR1 and CDR2 sequences are SGHTA and FQGNSA. This CDR3 is 14 amino acids long. CDR3 bases: TGTGCCAGCAGCTCCGGGGGGCACAATGCATTATCGTATTTT. Its translation: CASSSGGHNALSYF.

The chain uses TRBV9 and TRBJ1-1; tentative D call: TRBD1 (5 bases). Germline assignment: CDR1 SGDLS and CDR2 YYNGEE. There are 13 residues in the CDR3. The V end was cut by 0 bases, the J end by 4 bases, with 7 bases between. The CDR3 here is CASSVAGFTEAFF. DNA for the CDR3: TGTGCCAGCAGCGTAGCAGGGTTCACTGAAGCTTTCTTT. The full variable domain, rest sourced from reference TRBV9 and TRBJ1-1, is DSGVTQTPKHLITATGQRVTLRCSPRSGDLSVYWYQQSLDQGLQFLIQYYNGEERAKGNILERFSAQQFPDLHSELNLSSLELGDSALYFCASSVAGFTEAFFGQGTRLTVV.

The chain recombines TRBV27 with TRBJ2-7; 9 positions agree with TRBD1. Germline trimming cut 6 bases from V and 2 bases from J; bases unmatched to any gene: 14. CDR3 length: 17 amino acids. Germline V gives CDR1 MNHEY, CDR2 SMNVEV (reference sequence). CDR3 nucleotides: TGTGCCAGCAGCGCAGACCCCCGACAGGGGGACCCCTACGAGCAGTACTTC. It encodes CASSADPRQGDPYEQYF.

The chain is built from TRBV9 and TRBJ1-1; D possibly corresponds to TRBD1 (6 bases). The CDR3 contains 15 residues. Germline-derived CDR1 and CDR2 are SGDLS and YYNGEE. V lost 0 bases, J lost 5 bases, and 14 bases lay in between. CDR3 DNA sequence: TGTGCCAGCAGCGTAGAAGGGGGTTACGGAACTGAAGCTTTCTTT. Its protein is CASSVEGGYGTEAFF.

This clone was seen a few times. V gene TRBV2 combines with J gene TRBJ1-5; D is uncertain. This CDR3 is 13 amino acids long. The V end was cut by 5 bases, the J end by 7 bases, with 12 bases between. Per germline, CDR1 SNHLY and CDR2 FYNNEI. CDR3 in amino acids: CASSYTGPQPQHF. The CDR3 region has the DNA TGTGCCAGCAGTTATACGGGTCCCCAGCCCCAGCATTTT.

This chain connects TRBV6-1 to TRBJ1-2, with D tentatively TRBD1 (5 bases). V shed 3 bases and J shed 4 bases, with 15 bases lying between them. The CDR3 runs to 15 residues. Germline V gene data show CDR1 as MNHNS and CDR2 as SASEGT. The CDR3 bases are TGTGCCAGCAGTGAGACGTTTAGGGGAACCTATGGCTACACCTTC. This codes for CASSETFRGTYGYTF.

The V and J genes are TRBV6-5 and TRBJ2-2; D gene uncertain. V lost 5 bases and J 7 bases, leaving 11 bases between the germline ends. The CDR3 length is 13 residues. CDR1 is MNHEY and CDR2 is SVGAGI in the germline V gene. The CDR3 spells CASSRNTNGELFF. The CDR3 DNA sequence: TGTGCCAGCAGTCGCAATACTAACGGGGAGCTGTTTTTT.

V and J are TRBV28 and TRBJ1-2; D remains ambiguous. Germline CDR1 is MDHEN and CDR2 is SYDVKM. The V and J ends lost 2 bases and 4 bases respectively, with 8 bases between them. The CDR3 sequence is 13 residues long. CDR3 bases: TGTGCCAGCAGTTTAGGCGGATTCTATGGCTACACCTTC. It translates to CASSLGGFYGYTF.

The chain is built from TRBV11-2 and TRBJ2-3; no clear D gene. This CDR3 is built from 13 residues. V was clipped by 8 bases and J by 6 bases, with 15 bases between them. The germline V gene has CDR1 SGHAT and CDR2 FQNNGV. CDR3 in DNA: TGTGCCAGCTTAAGAAGTGGAGTCGATACGCAGTATTTT. Its translation: CASLRSGVDTQYF.

This clone showed up just once. The V gene is TRBV19, the J gene TRBJ1-5; TRBD1 aligns across 8 bases. The CDR3 contains 15 residues. Trimming removed 7 bases from V and 2 bases from J; junction bases left unmatched: 7. Germline V gives CDR1 LNHDA, CDR2 SQIVND (reference sequence). Here the CDR3 DNA reads TGTGCCAGTAAAGAACAGGGGGGAGGCAATCAGCCCCAGCATTTT. This sequence encodes CASKEQGGGNQPQHF. Based on the CDR3 plus reference TRBV19 and TRBJ1-5, the full variable domain is DGGITQSPKYLFRKEGQNVTLSCEQNLNHDAMYWYRQDPGQGLRLIYYSQIVNDFQKGDIAEGYSVSREKKESFPLTVTSAQKNPTAFYLCASKEQGGGNQPQHFGDGTRLSIL.

The V gene is TRBV3-1 (or the pseudogene TRBV3-2), the J gene TRBJ1-2, with unresolved D. V was pared by 0 bases and J by 4 bases, with 15 bases between. Germline CDR1 reads LGHDT; CDR2 reads YNNKEL (reference sequence). The CDR3 spans 16 residues. The DNA for the CDR3 is TGTGCCAGCAGCCAAGATTTATTTGTCCCCGTCTATGGCTACACCTTC. Protein: CASSQDLFVPVYGYTF.

The V and J genes are TRBV5-1 and TRBJ2-3; 11 bases line up with TRBD2. Germline CDR1 SGHRS, CDR2 YFSETQ. Unmatched junction bases numbered 7, after V lost 7 bases and J lost 3 bases. CDR3 length: 15 amino acids. The CDR3 coding sequence is TGCGCCAGCCGGGAGTTAGCGGGAGGGACAGATACGCAGTATTTT. Its protein product is CASRELAGGTDTQYF.

The rearrangement links TRBV3-1 (or the pseudogene TRBV3-2) to TRBJ2-7; TRBD2 matches 8 bases. The CDR3 has 15 amino acids. With 1 base clipped from V and 4 bases from J, the junction kept 6 bases outside the gene matches. The germline V gene has CDR1 LGHDT and CDR2 YNNKEL (reference sequence). The CDR3 DNA follows: TGTGCCAGCAGCCAAGTGCCTAGCGGGTGGTACGAGCAGTACTTC. Its translation is CASSQVPSGWYEQYF.

The chain uses TRBV5-5 and TRBJ2-7; TRBD1 matches 9 bases. The CDR3 has 17 residues. V shed 0 bases, J shed 4 bases, and the junction held 11 bases outside the gene matches. Germline V gene sequence: CDR1 SGHKS, CDR2 YYEKEE (reference sequence). The chain's CDR3 is CASSLVFGTGLIYEQYF. The CDR3 DNA is TGTGCCAGCAGCTTGGTCTTCGGGACAGGGTTGATATACGAGCAGTACTTC.

V is TRBV14 and J is TRBJ1-1; no definite D call. This CDR3 region has 17 residues. V lost 4 bases and J 0 bases, leaving 18 bases between the germline ends. Germline assignment: CDR1 SGHDN and CDR2 FVKESK. This CDR3 reads CASSPLGPVTMNTEAFF. CDR3 DNA: TGTGCCAGCAGCCCCCTCGGCCCGGTAACTATGAACACTGAAGCTTTCTTT.

This chain joins TRBV30 and TRBJ2-7, with 8 bases that match TRBD1. J gave up 7 bases and V 3 bases, and 17 bases lay outside the gene matches. The CDR3 sequence is 16 residues long. CDR1 and CDR2 (germline): GTSNPN, SVGIG (reference sequence). In DNA, the CDR3 is TGTGCCTGGAGAAGCCGGGACAGGCTAATTCGGGGGGAGCAGTACTTC. As protein: CAWRSRDRLIRGEQYF.

This chain uses TRBV7-2 with TRBJ1-2; TRBD1 might be the D (6 bases). Germline CDR1 and CDR2: SGHTA and FQGNSA. CDR3 length: 14 amino acids. Between the trimmed V and J ends, which lost 4 bases and 6 bases, there was a span of 15 bases. CDR3 nucleotides: TGTGCCAGCAGCTCCTACAGGGAAACACATGGCTACACCTTC. Its translation: CASSSYRETHGYTF.

On this clone: One end of the junction fails to match germline, which may point to a read error. The chain uses TRBV15 and TRBJ2-5, with TRBD2 as a possible D gene (7 bases). The CDR3 loop spans 14 amino acids. In germline, CDR1 is LNHNV, CDR2 YYDKDF (reference sequence). This chain's CDR3 is CVTSRAGARETQYF. CDR3 bases: TGTGTCACCAGCAGGGCGGGGGCGAGAGAGACCCAGTACTTC. The variable domain in full, completed from reference TRBV15 and TRBJ2-5, reads DAMVIQNPRYQVTQFGKPVTLSCSQTLNHNVMYWYQQKSSQAPKLLFHYYDKDFNNEADTPDNFQSRRPNTSFCFLDIRSPGLGDTAMYLCVTSRAGARETQYFGPGTRLLVL.

This chain connects TRBV12-5 to TRBJ1-1; D is unresolved. The CDR3 consists of 13 residues. V lost 5 bases to trimming and J lost 3 bases, with 10 bases between them. Germline values: CDR1 LGHNT, CDR2 FRNRAP. The DNA for the CDR3 is TGTGCTAGTGGTCTGCGGGAGGACACTGAAGCTTTCTTT. It is translated as CASGLREDTEAFF.

The chain combines TRBV11-1 with TRBJ2-7; perhaps TRBD1 as D (6 bases). CDR3 length equals 13 residues. V lost 2 bases and J lost 1, with 6 bases in between. Germline V gene sequence: CDR1 SGHAT, CDR2 FQDESV (reference sequence). The CDR3 DNA sequence: TGTGCCAGCAGCTTACAGGGGTCCTACGAGCAGTACTTC. Translation: CASSLQGSYEQYF. Variable domain in full (rest from reference TRBV11-1 and TRBJ2-7): EAEVAQSPRYKITEKSQAVAFWCDPISGHATLYWYRQILGQGPELLVQFQDESVVDDSQLPKDRFSAERLKGVDSTLKIQPAELGDSAMYLCASSLQGSYEQYFGPGTRLTVT.

This sequence joins TRBV18 and TRBJ1-6, with D unresolved. The CDR3 sequence is 16 residues long. Trimming shortened V by 2 bases and J by 6 bases, and 14 bases separated the two germline ends. The germline V gene encodes CDR1 KGHSH and CDR2 LQKENI. CDR3 sequence reads: CASSPTGPVGNSPLHF. The CDR3 DNA follows: TGTGCCAGCTCACCAACGGGTCCGGTGGGTAATTCACCCCTCCACTTT.

Comments on this clone: Other DNA sequences in the same sample also yield this CDR3. The chain is built from TRBV27 and TRBJ1-2, with D possibly being TRBD1 (6 bases). Germline V lookup: CDR1 MNHEY, CDR2 SMNVEV (reference sequence). V lost 3 bases and J lost 2, with 7 bases in between. The CDR3 contains 13 residues. The CDR3 is CASSFQGNYGYTF. The CDR3 nucleotides read TGTGCCAGCAGTTTCCAGGGGAACTATGGCTACACCTTC.

J is TRBJ1-5 and V is TRBV7-2, with TRBD1 as a possible D gene (6 bases). Germline CDR1 is SGHTA and CDR2 is FQGNSA. The CDR3 contains 13 residues. V gave up 4 bases and J gave up 5 bases, with 9 bases separating them. The CDR3 DNA reads as TGTGCCAGCAGCTCCACAGGGTATCAGCCCCAGCATTTT. This translates into CASSSTGYQPQHF.